The 5 T cell receptor beta chains below were found in one sample sequenced in a study of cytomegalovirus exposure and HLA in healthy donors. A multiplex PCR was run with 60 Vbeta primers and 13 Jbeta primers. Sequencing used immunoSEQ multiplex PCR; TCRdb keeps in-frame clones, though not all of them. The sample shows roughly 130,000 clones, about 80% of them seen only once. The sample was PBMCs. All receptors come from a male donor in good health and CMV-seronegative.

The J gene is TRBJ1-6, the V gene TRBV28; TRBD1 agrees at 7 bases. J was trimmed by 8 bases and V by 3 bases; bases with no gene match: 7. This CDR3 contains 15 residues. Germline CDR1 and CDR2: MDHEN and SYDVKM. CDR3 amino acids: CASSFRTGRDSPLHF. CDR3 DNA: TGTGCCAGCAGTTTCCGGACAGGTCGAGATTCACCCCTCCACTTT.

The chain is built from TRBV2 and TRBJ2-5, with 12 nucleotides matching TRBD2. This CDR3 is 16 amino acids long. The trim removed 4 bases at V and 5 bases at J, leaving 8 bases unmatched. CDR1 SNHLY and CDR2 FYNNEI come from the germline V gene. The CDR3 region has the DNA TGTGCCAGCAGTGGCGCTAGCGGGGGGGCCGTGGAGACCCAGTACTTC. Translation: CASSGASGGAVETQYF. The whole variable domain, remainder taken from reference TRBV2 and TRBJ2-5, is EPEVTQTPSHQVTQMGQEVILRCVPISNHLYFYWYRQILGQKVEFLVSFYNNEISEKSEIFDDQFSVERPDGSNFTLKIRSTKLEDSAMYFCASSGASGGAVETQYFGPGTRLLVL.

This chain connects TRBV10-1 to TRBJ2-5, with 14 bases matching TRBD2. Germline loops: CDR1 WNHNN, CDR2 SYGVQD (reference sequence). The ends lost 2 bases at V and 5 bases at J; junction bases unmatched: 13. This CDR3 has 19 amino acids. CDR3 region: CASSEGTSGRLASPETQYF. CDR3 nucleotide sequence: TGCGCCAGCAGTGAGGGGACTAGCGGGAGATTAGCGTCCCCGGAGACCCAGTACTTC.

The chain combines TRBV7-2 with TRBJ1-1, with 8 bases fitting TRBD1. The CDR3 sequence is 14 residues long. Germline trimming cut 5 bases from V and 0 bases from J; bases unmatched to any gene: 2. Germline V CDR1 and CDR2: SGHTA, FQGNSA. The CDR3 nucleotides are TGTGCCAGCAGCCCAGGGGGCATGAACACTGAAGCTTTCTTT. Translating gives CASSPGGMNTEAFF.

This chain connects TRBV7-2 to TRBJ1-1, with a weak D call TRBD1 (6 bases). The CDR3 has 14 residues. The germline V and J ends were trimmed by 0 bases and 6 bases, with 11 bases remaining between them. The germline V gene has CDR1 SGHTA and CDR2 FQGNSA. CDR3 sequence: CASSLATGTPEAFF. CDR3 in DNA: TGTGCCAGCAGCTTAGCTACAGGGACCCCTGAAGCTTTCTTT.